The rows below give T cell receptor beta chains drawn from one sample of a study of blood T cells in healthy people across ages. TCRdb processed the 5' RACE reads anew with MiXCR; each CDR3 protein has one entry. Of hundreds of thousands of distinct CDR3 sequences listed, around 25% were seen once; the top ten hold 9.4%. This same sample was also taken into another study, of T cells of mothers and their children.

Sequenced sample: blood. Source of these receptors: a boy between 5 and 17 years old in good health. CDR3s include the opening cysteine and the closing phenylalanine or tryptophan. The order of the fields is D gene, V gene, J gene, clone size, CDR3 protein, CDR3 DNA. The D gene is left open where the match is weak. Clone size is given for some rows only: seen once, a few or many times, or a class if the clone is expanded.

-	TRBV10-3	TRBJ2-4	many	CAISAGQGGDIQYF	TGTGCCATCAGTGCAGGTCAGGGCGGGGACATTCAGTACTTC
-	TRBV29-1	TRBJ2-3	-	CSVDEAVSTDTQYF	TGCAGCGTTGATGAGGCGGTTAGCACAGATACGCAGTATTTT
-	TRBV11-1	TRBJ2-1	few	CASSSRLRSEQLF	TGTGCCAGCAGCTCCCGACTGAGGTCGGAGCAGCTCTTC
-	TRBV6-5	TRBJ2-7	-	CASSTPTKRYEQYF	TGTGCCAGCAGTACCCCAACCAAACGGTACGAGCAGTACTTC
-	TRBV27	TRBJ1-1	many	CASRGNTEAFF	TGTGCCAGCAGGGGGAACACTGAAGCTTTCTTT
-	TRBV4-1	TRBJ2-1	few	CASSQGHEQFF	TGCGCCAGCAGCCAAGGACATGAGCAGTTCTTC
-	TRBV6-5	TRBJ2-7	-	CASRQGVYEQYF	TGTGCCAGCAGACAGGGAGTCTACGAGCAGTACTTC
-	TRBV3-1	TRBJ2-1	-	CASSPGGTPDNEQFF	TGTGCCAGCAGCCCTGGCGGGACCCCGGATAATGAGCAGTTCTTC
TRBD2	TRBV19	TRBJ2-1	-	CASGPPTSSPNEQFF	TGTGCCAGCGGCCCCCCGACTAGCAGCCCCAATGAGCAGTTCTTC
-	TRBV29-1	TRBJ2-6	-	CSVESGANVLTF	TGCAGCGTTGAATCTGGGGCCAACGTCCTGACTTTC
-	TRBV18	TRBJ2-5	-	CASAAGETQYF	TGTGCCAGTGCCGCAGGGGAGACCCAGTACTTC
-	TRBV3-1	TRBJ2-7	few	CATARATLPYEQYF	TGTGCCACCGCGCGAGCGACTCTGCCCTACGAGCAGTACTTC
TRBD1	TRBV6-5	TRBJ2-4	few	CASSYQGALADIQYF	TGTGCCAGCAGTTATCAGGGGGCATTGGCGGACATTCAGTACTTC
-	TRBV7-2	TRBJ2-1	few	CASSLLVTPGNEQFF	TGTGCCAGCAGCTTACTCGTAACGCCGGGCAATGAGCAGTTCTTC
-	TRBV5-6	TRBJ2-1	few	CASSQQTYNERFF	TGTGCCAGCTCCCAACAGACCTACAATGAGCGGTTCTTC
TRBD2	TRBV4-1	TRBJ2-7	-	CASSQIAGGTSGYEQYF	TGCGCCAGCAGCCAAATCGCGGGAGGGACTAGCGGTTACGAGCAGTACTTC
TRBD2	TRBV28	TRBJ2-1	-	CASSFISPTSGETNEQFF	TGTGCCAGCAGTTTTATATCCCCCACTAGCGGAGAAACCAATGAGCAGTTCTTC
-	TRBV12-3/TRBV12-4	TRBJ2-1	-	CPSSSPVEQFF	TGTCCCAGCAGTTCCCCGGTTGAGCAGTTCTTC
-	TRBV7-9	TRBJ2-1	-	CASSRLRSSYNEQFF	TGTGCCAGCAGCCGACTCCGAAGCTCCTACAATGAGCAGTTCTTC
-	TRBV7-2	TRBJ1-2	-	CASSLRKIGQRDNGYTF	TGCGCCAGCAGTTTAAGAAAGATAGGACAGCGAGATAATGGCTACACCTTC
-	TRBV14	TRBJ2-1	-	CASSQGGSLYNEQFF	TGTGCCAGCAGCCAAGGAGGGAGTCTATACAATGAGCAGTTCTTC
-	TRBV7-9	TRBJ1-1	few	CASSLAGRGPPEAFF	TGTGCCAGCAGCTTAGCCGGCAGGGGACCCCCTGAAGCTTTCTTT
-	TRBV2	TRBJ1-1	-	CASRGLMNTEAFF	TGTGCCAGCAGGGGACTGATGAACACTGAAGCCTTCTTT
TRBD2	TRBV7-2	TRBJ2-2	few	CASSTTGTTQRGELFF	TGTGCCAGCAGCACAACCGGGACTACCCAACGCGGGGAGCTGTTTTTT
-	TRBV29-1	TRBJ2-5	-	CSVGLTGSQETQYF	TGCAGCGTGGGGCTCACGGGATCCCAAGAGACCCAGTACTTC
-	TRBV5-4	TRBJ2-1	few	CASSTKQGGSYNEQFF	TGTGCCAGCAGCACCAAACAGGGAGGGTCCTACAATGAGCAGTTCTTC
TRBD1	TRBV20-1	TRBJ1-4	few	CSATDRGRNFNEKLFF	TGCAGTGCTACTGACAGGGGGAGAAACTTTAATGAAAAACTGTTTTTT
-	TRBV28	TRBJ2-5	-	CASSSGVGQETQYF	TGTGCCAGCAGTTCGGGAGTGGGACAAGAGACCCAGTACTTC
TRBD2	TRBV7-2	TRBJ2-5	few	CASSLGLAGGWETQYF	TGTGCCAGCAGCTTGGGACTAGCGGGAGGATGGGAGACCCAGTACTTC
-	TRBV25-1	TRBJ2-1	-	CASSPGVGEGPYNEQFF	TGTGCCAGCAGCCCAGGGGTGGGGGAGGGCCCCTACAATGAGCAGTTCTTC
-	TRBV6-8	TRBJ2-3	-	CASSLNRATSTDTQYF	TGTGCCAGCAGTTTGAACAGGGCCACTAGCACAGATACGCAGTATTTT
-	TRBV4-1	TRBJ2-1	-	CASSQESSEHNEQFF	TGCGCCAGCAGCCAAGAATCCAGCGAGCACAATGAGCAGTTCTTC
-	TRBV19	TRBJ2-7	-	CASSRFFSYEQYF	TGTGCCAGTAGTCGATTCTTCTCCTACGAGCAGTACTTC
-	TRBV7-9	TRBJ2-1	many	CASSLDPNEQFF	TGTGCCAGCAGCTTAGATCCAAATGAGCAGTTCTTC
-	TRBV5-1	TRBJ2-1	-	CASSKGPDSYNEQFF	TGCGCCAGCAGCAAGGGGCCCGACTCCTACAATGAGCAGTTCTTC
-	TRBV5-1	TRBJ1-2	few	CASSLEGSNYGYTF	TGTGCCAGCAGCTTAGAAGGGTCTAACTATGGCTACACCTTC
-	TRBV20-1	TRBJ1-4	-	CSARGLTNEKLFF	TGCAGTGCTAGAGGGCTAACTAATGAAAAACTGTTTTTT
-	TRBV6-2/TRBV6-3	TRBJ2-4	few	CASSYSGGKNIQYF	TGTGCCAGCAGTTACTCCGGGGGCAAAAACATTCAGTACTTC
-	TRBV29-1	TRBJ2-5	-	CSVSTTGRGAQYF	TGCAGCGTTTCTACGACAGGACGGGGGGCCCAGTACTTC
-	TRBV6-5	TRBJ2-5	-	CASSYSPARAQYF	TGTGCCAGCAGTTACAGCCCGGCAAGAGCCCAGTACTTC
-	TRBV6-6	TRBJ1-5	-	CASSALAGGNQPQHF	TGTGCCAGCAGTGCCTTAGCAGGAGGCAATCAGCCCCAGCATTTT